These T cell receptor beta chains were read from a single sample in a study of shared T cell receptors in the human thymus. TCRdb keeps only in-frame clones here, not all; method: immunoSEQ multiplex PCR. Among 600,000 or so clones listed, 70% to 90% were seen once. These data were likewise used in another study, on human thymus T cells.

The source material was thymocytes. These TCRs come from a boy under two years old with a congenital heart defect. CDR3s include the opening cysteine and the closing phenylalanine or tryptophan. The D gene is left open where the match is weak. Some rows mark clone size as missing; the rest say once, few, many or name a class of expanded clone.

NA,few,TRBV4-3,TRBJ2-7,CASSQESGSPSYEQYF,TGCGCCAGCAGCCAAGAGAGCGGGTCCCCCTCCTACGAGCAGTACTTC
NA,NA,TRBV10-3,TRBJ2-7,CAISGGSSYEQYF,TGTGCCATCAGTGGAGGGAGTAGCTACGAGCAGTACTTC
NA,NA,TRBV4-1,TRBJ1-2,CASSQDQGTSHGYTF,TGCGCCAGCAGCCAAGATCAGGGGACAAGTCATGGCTACACCTTC
NA,NA,TRBV9,TRBJ2-1,CASSVLGQAGGGEQFF,TGTGCCAGCAGCGTATTGGGCCAGGCCGGTGGTGGAGAGCAGTTCTTC
NA,NA,TRBV6-1,TRBJ1-6,CASARGRGNSPLHF,TGTGCCAGCGCTCGGGGGAGAGGTAATTCACCCCTCCACTTT
NA,NA,TRBV7-2,TRBJ2-7,CASSLGDFSYEQYF,TGTGCCAGCAGCTTAGGGGACTTCTCCTACGAGCAGTACTTC
TRBD2,NA,TRBV11-2,TRBJ2-7,CASSSTSGDYEQYF,TGTGCCAGCAGCTCGACTAGCGGGGATTACGAGCAGTACTTC
NA,NA,TRBV7-9,TRBJ2-7,CASSSRAGAPSEQYF,TGTGCCAGCAGCTCGCGCGCGGGGGCACCTAGTGAGCAGTACTTC
NA,few,TRBV28,TRBJ2-1,CASSCRGSYNEQFF,TGTGCCAGCAGTTGCCGGGGCTCCTACAATGAGCAGTTCTTC
NA,NA,TRBV2,TRBJ1-6,CASRTGQYNSPLHF,TGTGCCAGCAGAACAGGGCAGTATAATTCACCCCTCCACTTT
NA,once,TRBV15,TRBJ2-1,CATSRDGSGVSYNEQFF,TGTGCCACCAGCAGAGATGGGAGCGGAGTCTCCTACAATGAGCAGTTCTTC
TRBD1,NA,TRBV7-2,TRBJ1-1,CASSLLGQGVFAFF,TGTGCCAGCAGCTTATTGGGACAGGGTGTGTTCGCTTTCTTT
TRBD2,NA,TRBV7-6,TRBJ2-3,CASSFRAGAGTDTQYF,TGTGCCAGCAGCTTCAGAGCGGGAGCTGGCACAGATACGCAGTATTTT
TRBD2,once,TRBV7-2,TRBJ2-7,CASSFGSGGGYEQYF,TGTGCCAGCAGCTTTGGTAGCGGGGGGGGTTACGAGCAGTACTTC
NA,NA,TRBV4-1,TRBJ2-7,CASSQEDRLYVEQYF,TGCGCCAGCAGCCAAGAGGACAGACTATACGTCGAGCAGTACTTC
NA,NA,TRBV28,TRBJ1-1,CASSPERGTEAFF,TGTGCCAGCAGTCCAGAGAGGGGGACTGAAGCTTTCTTT
NA,NA,TRBV25-1,TRBJ1-1,CASSHSPRGIPSGGAFF,TGTGCCAGCAGTCACTCCCCCCGGGGGATCCCCAGTGGAGGAGCTTTCTTT
NA,NA,TRBV14,TRBJ1-1,CASAGRNTEAFF,TGTGCCAGCGCCGGTAGGAACACTGAAGCTTTCTTT
NA,NA,TRBV28,TRBJ2-3,CASSLEMRTGGNTQYF,TGTGCCAGCAGTCTCGAGATGAGGACAGGCGGGAATACGCAGTATTTT
NA,NA,TRBV9,TRBJ1-2,CASSVFVRGSYGYTF,TGTGCCAGCAGCGTATTCGTCAGGGGCAGCTATGGCTACACCTTC
NA,NA,TRBV21-1,TRBJ2-7,CASSKEGGGSYEQYF,TGTGCCAGCAGCAAAGAAGGCGGGGGCTCCTACGAGCAGTACTTC
TRBD1,NA,TRBV4-3,TRBJ1-2,CASSHQAGQGGYGYTF,TGCGCCAGCAGCCACCAAGCGGGACAGGGAGGGTATGGCTACACCTTC
NA,few,TRBV4-3,TRBJ2-7,CASSRGSGATYEQYF,TGCGCCAGCAGCCGAGGCTCAGGGGCGACCTACGAGCAGTACTTC
NA,once,TRBV5-8,TRBJ2-1,CASNVNPAGSYNEQFF,TGTGCCAGCAACGTAAATCCCGCGGGGTCTTACAATGAGCAGTTCTTC
TRBD2,NA,TRBV6-5,TRBJ2-3,CASRPLAGGPDTQYF,TGTGCCAGCAGACCCCTAGCGGGGGGGCCAGATACGCAGTATTTT
TRBD2,NA,TRBV5-6,TRBJ2-2,CASSCRTSGNTGELFF,TGTGCCAGCAGCTGCCGGACTAGCGGGAACACCGGGGAGCTGTTTTTT
NA,NA,TRBV7-2,TRBJ2-7,CASSLAFQRRDCEQYF,TGTGCCAGCAGCTTAGCTTTCCAGCGGAGGGACTGCGAGCAGTACTTC
TRBD2,NA,TRBV28,TRBJ2-7,CASSFPGLAYEQYF,TGTGCCAGCAGTTTTCCGGGACTAGCCTACGAGCAGTACTTC
TRBD1,NA,TRBV4-3,TRBJ2-7,CASSQDWRTGAYEQYF,TGCGCCAGCAGCCAAGATTGGAGGACAGGGGCCTACGAGCAGTACTTC
NA,NA,TRBV18,TRBJ2-2,CASSPPITGAPNTGELFF,TGTGCCAGCTCACCACCGATAACGGGAGCCCCGAACACCGGGGAGCTGTTTTTT
TRBD1,NA,TRBV29-1,TRBJ2-7,CSVAGQGPYEQYF,TGCAGCGTTGCGGGACAGGGACCTTACGAGCAGTACTTC
TRBD2,NA,TRBV5-1,TRBJ2-5,CASRFRTRGPPEETQYF,TGCGCCAGCAGATTCCGGACTAGAGGCCCTCCGGAAGAGACCCAGTACTTC
NA,NA,TRBV5-6,TRBJ2-7,CASSLATDPYEQYF,TGTGCCAGCAGCTTGGCTACAGACCCCTACGAGCAGTACTTC
TRBD2,NA,TRBV6-1,TRBJ2-3,CASSEGGSGRANFEDTQYF,TGTGCCAGCAGTGAAGGCGGCAGCGGGAGGGCGAATTTTGAGGATACGCAGTATTTT
NA,NA,TRBV2,TRBJ2-1,CASSGTESSYNEQFF,TGTGCCAGCAGTGGGACAGAGAGCTCCTACAATGAGCAGTTCTTC
TRBD1,NA,TRBV5-1,TRBJ2-7,CASSLGPDRPNSYEQYF,TGCGCCAGCAGCTTGGGACCGGACAGGCCGAACTCCTACGAGCAGTACTTC
NA,NA,TRBV29-1,TRBJ1-2,CSVEDSCQDYGYTF,TGCAGCGTTGAAGACTCGTGCCAGGACTATGGCTACACCTTC
TRBD1,NA,TRBV7-9,TRBJ2-5,CASSLHRGQETQYF,TGTGCCAGCAGCTTACACAGGGGGCAAGAGACCCAGTACTTC